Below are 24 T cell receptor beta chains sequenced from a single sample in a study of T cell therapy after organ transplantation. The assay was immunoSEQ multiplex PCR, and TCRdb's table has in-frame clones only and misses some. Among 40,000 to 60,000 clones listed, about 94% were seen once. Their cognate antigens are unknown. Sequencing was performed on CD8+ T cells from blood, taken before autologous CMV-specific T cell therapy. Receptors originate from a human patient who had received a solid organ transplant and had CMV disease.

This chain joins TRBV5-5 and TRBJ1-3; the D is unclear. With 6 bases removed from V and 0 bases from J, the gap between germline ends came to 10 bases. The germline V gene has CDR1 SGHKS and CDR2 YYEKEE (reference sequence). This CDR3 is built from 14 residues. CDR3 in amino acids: CASTKGGSGNTIYF. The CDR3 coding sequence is TGTGCCAGCACCAAGGGCGGCTCTGGAAACACCATATATTTT.

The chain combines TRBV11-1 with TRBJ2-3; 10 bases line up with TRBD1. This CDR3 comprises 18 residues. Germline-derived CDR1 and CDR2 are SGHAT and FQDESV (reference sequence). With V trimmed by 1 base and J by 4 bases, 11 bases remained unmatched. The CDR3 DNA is TGTGCCAGCAGCTTAGATTCCGGGGACAGGGGATTTTCAGATACGCAGTATTTT. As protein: CASSLDSGDRGFSDTQYF.

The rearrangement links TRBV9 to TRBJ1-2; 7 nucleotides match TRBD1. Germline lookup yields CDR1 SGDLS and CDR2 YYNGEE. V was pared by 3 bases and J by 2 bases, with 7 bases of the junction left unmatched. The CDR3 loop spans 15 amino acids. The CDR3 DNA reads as TGTGCCAGCAGCGAGGGGGTAGGGGGCAACTATGGCTACACCTTC. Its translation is CASSEGVGGNYGYTF.

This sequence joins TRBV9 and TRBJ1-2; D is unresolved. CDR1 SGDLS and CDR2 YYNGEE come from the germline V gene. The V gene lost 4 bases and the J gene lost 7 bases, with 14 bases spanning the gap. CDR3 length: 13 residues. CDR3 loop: CASSLGREAGYTF. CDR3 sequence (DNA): TGTGCCAGCAGCTTAGGTCGCGAGGCTGGCTACACCTTC.

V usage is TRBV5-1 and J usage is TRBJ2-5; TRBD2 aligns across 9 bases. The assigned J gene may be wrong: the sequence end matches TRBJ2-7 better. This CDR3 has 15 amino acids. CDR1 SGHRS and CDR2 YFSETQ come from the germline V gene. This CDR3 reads CASSRAVAGDYEQYF. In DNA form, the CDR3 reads TGCGCCAGCAGCCGGGCGGTAGCGGGGGACTACGAGCAGTACTTC.

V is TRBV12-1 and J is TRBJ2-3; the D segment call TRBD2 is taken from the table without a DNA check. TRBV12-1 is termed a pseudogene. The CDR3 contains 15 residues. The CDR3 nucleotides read TGTGCCAGCAGCCGGGGAGTGACATTCGCAGATACGCAGTATTTT. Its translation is CASSRGVTFADTQYF.

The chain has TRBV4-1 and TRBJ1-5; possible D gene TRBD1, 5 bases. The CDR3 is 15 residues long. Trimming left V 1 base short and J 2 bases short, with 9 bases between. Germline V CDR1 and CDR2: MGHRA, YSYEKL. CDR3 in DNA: TGCGCCAGCAGCCAAGGCCCGGGGGGCAATCAGCCCCAGCATTTT. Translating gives CASSQGPGGNQPQHF.

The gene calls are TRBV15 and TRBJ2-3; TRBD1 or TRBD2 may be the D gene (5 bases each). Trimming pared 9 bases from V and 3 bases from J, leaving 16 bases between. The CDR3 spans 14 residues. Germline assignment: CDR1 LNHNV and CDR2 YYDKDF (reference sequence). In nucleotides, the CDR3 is TGTGCCACGCACACGGGGCGTGAAACAGATACGCAGTATTTT. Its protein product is CATHTGRETDTQYF.

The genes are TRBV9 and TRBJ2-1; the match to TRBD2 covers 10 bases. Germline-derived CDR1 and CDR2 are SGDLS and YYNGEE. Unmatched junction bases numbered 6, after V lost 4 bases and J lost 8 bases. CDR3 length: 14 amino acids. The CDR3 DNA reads TGTGCCAGCAGCTTACCTAGCGGGAGTGATGAGCAGTTCTTC. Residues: CASSLPSGSDEQFF. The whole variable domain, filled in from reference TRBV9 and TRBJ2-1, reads DSGVTQTPKHLITATGQRVTLRCSPRSGDLSVYWYQQSLDQGLQFLIQYYNGEERAKGNILERFSAQQFPDLHSELNLSSLELGDSALYFCASSLPSGSDEQFFGPGTRLTVL.

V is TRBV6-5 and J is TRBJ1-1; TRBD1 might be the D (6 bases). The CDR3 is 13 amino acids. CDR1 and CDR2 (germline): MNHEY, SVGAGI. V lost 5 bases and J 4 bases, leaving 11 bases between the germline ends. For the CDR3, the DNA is TGTGCCAGCAGTCTAGGGGGGACCACTGAAGCTTTCTTT. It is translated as CASSLGGTTEAFF.

This chain's CDR3 is CASSNRVGGELFF. The CDR3 DNA reads TGCGCCAGCAGCAACAGGGTTGGCGGGGAGCTGTTTTTT. The V gene is TRBV4-1, the J gene TRBJ2-2; D is possibly TRBD1 (6 bases). Germline assignment: CDR1 MGHRA and CDR2 YSYEKL. The CDR3 is made up of 13 amino acids. Trimming left V 5 bases short and J 7 bases short, with 11 bases between.

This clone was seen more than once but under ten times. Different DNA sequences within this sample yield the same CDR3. The CDR3 nucleotides read TGTGCCAGCAGTTACGGGGGCACTGAAGCTTTCTTT. It codes for CASSYGGTEAFF. The chain carries TRBV6-6 and TRBJ1-1; TRBD1 is a possible D gene (5 bases). The CDR3 runs 12 residues. Germline V gene sequence: CDR1 MNHNY, CDR2 SVGAGI (reference sequence). Trimming took 2 bases from V and 4 from J, leaving 5 bases between them.

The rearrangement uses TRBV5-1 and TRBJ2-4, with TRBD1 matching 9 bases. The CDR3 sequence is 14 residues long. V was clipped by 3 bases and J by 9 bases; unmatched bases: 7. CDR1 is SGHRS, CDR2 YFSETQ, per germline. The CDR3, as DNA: TGCGCCAGCAGCTCCTATTTACAGGGGGCCATTCAGTACTTC. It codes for CASSSYLQGAIQYF.

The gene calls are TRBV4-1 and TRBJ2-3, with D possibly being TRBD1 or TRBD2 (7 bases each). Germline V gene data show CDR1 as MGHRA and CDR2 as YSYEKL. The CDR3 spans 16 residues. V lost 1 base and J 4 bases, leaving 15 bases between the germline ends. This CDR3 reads CASSQGPPGGADTQYF. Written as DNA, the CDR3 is TGCGCCAGCAGCCAAGGTCCCCCAGGGGGGGCAGATACGCAGTATTTT.

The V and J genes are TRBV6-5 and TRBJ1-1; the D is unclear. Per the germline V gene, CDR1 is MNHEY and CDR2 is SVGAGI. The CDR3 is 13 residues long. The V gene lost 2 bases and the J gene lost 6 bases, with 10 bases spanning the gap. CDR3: CASSYVKKAEAFF. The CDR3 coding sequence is TGTGCCAGCAGTTACGTCAAGAAGGCTGAAGCTTTCTTT.

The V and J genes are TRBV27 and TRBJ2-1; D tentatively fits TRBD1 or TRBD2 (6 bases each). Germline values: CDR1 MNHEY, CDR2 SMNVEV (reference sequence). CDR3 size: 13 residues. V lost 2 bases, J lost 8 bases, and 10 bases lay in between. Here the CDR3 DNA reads TGTGCCAGCAGTTTAAGGGGGGTGGATGAGCAGTTCTTC. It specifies CASSLRGVDEQFF.

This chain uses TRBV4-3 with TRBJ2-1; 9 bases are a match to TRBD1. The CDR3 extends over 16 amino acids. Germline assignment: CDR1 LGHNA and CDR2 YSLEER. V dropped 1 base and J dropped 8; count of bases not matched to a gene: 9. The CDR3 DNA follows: TGCGCCAGCAGCCAAGCCGCCGGGACAGGGTGGGATGAGCAGTTCTTC. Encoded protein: CASSQAAGTGWDEQFF.

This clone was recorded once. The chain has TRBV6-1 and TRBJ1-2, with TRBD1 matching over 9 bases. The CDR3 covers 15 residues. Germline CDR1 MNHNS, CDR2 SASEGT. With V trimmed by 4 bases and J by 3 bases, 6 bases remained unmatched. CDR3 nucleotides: TGTGCCAGCAGTGCCAACAGGGGGCGCGACTATGGCTACACCTTC. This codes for CASSANRGRDYGYTF.

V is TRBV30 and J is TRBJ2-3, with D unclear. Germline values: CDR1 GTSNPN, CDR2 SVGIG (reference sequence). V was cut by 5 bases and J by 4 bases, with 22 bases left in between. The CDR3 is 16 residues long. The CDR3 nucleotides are TGTGCCTGGGAAAACCCAGGTCGTGGGGATCCAGATACGCAGTATTTT. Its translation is CAWENPGRGDPDTQYF.

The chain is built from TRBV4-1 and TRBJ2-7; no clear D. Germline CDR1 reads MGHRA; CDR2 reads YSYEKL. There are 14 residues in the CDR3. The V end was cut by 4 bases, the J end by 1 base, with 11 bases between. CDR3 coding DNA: TGCGCCAGCAGCCCCCCCCCTCCGTCCTACGAGCAGTACTTC. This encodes CASSPPPPSYEQYF.

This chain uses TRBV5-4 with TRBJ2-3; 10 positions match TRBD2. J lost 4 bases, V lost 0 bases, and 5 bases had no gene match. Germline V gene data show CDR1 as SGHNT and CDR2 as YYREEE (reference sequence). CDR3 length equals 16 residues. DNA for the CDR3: TGTGCCAGCAGCTTGGGGGCTAGCGGGAGTTCAGATACGCAGTATTTT. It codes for CASSLGASGSSDTQYF.

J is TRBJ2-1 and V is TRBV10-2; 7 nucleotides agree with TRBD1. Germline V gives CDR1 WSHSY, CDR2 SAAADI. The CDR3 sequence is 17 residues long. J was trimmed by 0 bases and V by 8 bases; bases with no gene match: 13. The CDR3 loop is CASVKPGQSYSYNEQFF. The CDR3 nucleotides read TGCGCCAGCGTTAAACCGGGACAGTCCTACTCCTACAATGAGCAGTTCTTC.

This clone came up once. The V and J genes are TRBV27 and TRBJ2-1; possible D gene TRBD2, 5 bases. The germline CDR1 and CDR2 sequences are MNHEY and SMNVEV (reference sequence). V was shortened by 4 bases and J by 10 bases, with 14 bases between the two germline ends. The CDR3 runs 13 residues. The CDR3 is CASSSAGEKEQFF. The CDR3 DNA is TGTGCCAGCAGTTCGGCCGGGGAGAAGGAGCAGTTCTTC.

CDR3: CASSLDEQFF. CDR3 coding DNA: TGTGCCAGCAGCTTAGATGAGCAGTTCTTC. The gene calls are TRBV7-9 and TRBJ2-1, with no clear D. Germline CDR1 SEHNR, CDR2 FQNEAQ (reference sequence). Deletions cut 1 base from V and 8 bases from J, with 0 bases between. There are 10 residues in the CDR3.